A selection of T cell receptor beta chains follows, all from one sample in a study of blood T cell repertoires in COVID-19. Some clones are missing from TCRdb's copy, which holds only in-frame ones; the method was immunoSEQ multiplex PCR. This sample has under 200,000 clones, with more than 85% found just once. Sequencing input: peripheral blood. The receptor source for this set is a man in his 60s with COVID-19, enrolled during active disease. CDR3s include the opening cysteine and the closing phenylalanine or tryptophan. The D gene is left open where the match is weak. Size tells how often a clone was seen (once, few, many) or the class of an expanded clone, and some rows leave it out.

j_call d_call v_call clone_size cdr3_aa cdr3_nt
TRBJ2-7 NA TRBV7-2 few CASSRSYEQYF TGTGCCAGCAGCCGTTCCTACGAGCAGTACTTC
TRBJ2-1 TRBD1 TRBV18 NA CASSHTDRVRGFF TGTGCCAGCTCACATACGGACAGGGTCAGGGGGTTCTTC
TRBJ2-7 TRBD2 TRBV6-2/TRBV6-3 NA CASSYYASGKVEQYF TGTGCCAGCAGTTACTACGCTAGCGGGAAGGTCGAGCAGTACTTC
TRBJ1-4 TRBD1 TRBV28 NA CASSLRGPNEKLFF TGTGCCAGCAGTTTAAGGGGGCCTAATGAAAAACTGTTTTTT
TRBJ1-2 NA TRBV7-2 NA CASSPRIGYTF TGTGCCAGCAGCCCCAGGATTGGCTACACCTTC
TRBJ2-7 TRBD1 TRBV29-1 NA CSVGKWDRAFYEQYF TGCAGCGTCGGAAAGTGGGACAGGGCGTTCTACGAGCAGTACTTC
TRBJ2-1 TRBD2 TRBV24-1 NA CAISSGSSYNEQFF TGTGCCATCTCTAGCGGTAGCTCCTACAATGAGCAGTTCTTC
TRBJ1-2 TRBD1 TRBV19 NA CASSTSGTGSRNYGYTF TGTGCCAGTAGTACGTCGGGGACAGGGAGTAGAAACTATGGCTACACCTTC
TRBJ2-7 TRBD1 TRBV12-5 once CASGLSGQGRTYF TGTGCTAGTGGTTTGAGCGGACAGGGTCGCACGTACTTC
TRBJ2-5 TRBD1 TRBV6-2/TRBV6-3 NA CASSGQGVETQYF TGTGCCAGCAGCGGACAGGGGGTAGAGACCCAGTACTTC
TRBJ2-7 TRBD2 TRBV12-5 NA CASGSVDSGLAGGPTEQYF TGTGCTAGTGGTTCAGTGGACAGTGGACTAGCGGGAGGGCCTACCGAGCAGTACTTC
TRBJ2-2 NA TRBV12-3/TRBV12-4 NA CASSFLIRGELFF TGTGCCAGCAGTTTCTTGATCAGAGGGGAGCTGTTTTTT
TRBJ2-7 NA TRBV5-6 NA CASSKGQVRYEQYF TGTGCCAGCAGCAAAGGACAAGTCCGCTACGAGCAGTACTTC
TRBJ2-7 NA TRBV4-3 NA CASSRAPTYEQYF TGCGCCAGCAGCCGGGCTCCTACCTACGAGCAGTACTTC
TRBJ1-5 TRBD1 TRBV3-1/TRBV3-2 NA CASSPGTGLSNQPQHF TGTGCCAGCAGTCCTGGGACAGGGCTAAGCAATCAGCCCCAGCATTTT
TRBJ1-5 NA TRBV4-1 NA CASSQTGRENQPQHF TGCGCCAGCAGCCAGACGGGACGGGAGAATCAGCCCCAGCATTTT
TRBJ2-2 NA TRBV5-8 NA CASMFRVGTGELFF TGTGCCAGCATGTTCAGGGTGGGAACCGGGGAGCTGTTTTTT
TRBJ1-2 NA TRBV29-1 many CSATTGTTYGYTF TGCAGCGCGACAACCGGGACAACCTATGGCTACACCTTC
TRBJ2-5 NA TRBV7-7 NA CASSTGLAETQYF TGTGCTAGCAGCACAGGGTTGGCGGAGACCCAGTACTTC
TRBJ1-6 NA TRBV6-5 NA CASSYGGLTGNSPLHF TGTGCCAGCAGTTACGGAGGGCTGACCGGTAATTCACCCCTCCACTTT
TRBJ1-6 NA TRBV15 NA CATSRVASNNSPLHF TGTGCCACCAGCAGAGTAGCGAGCAATAATTCACCCCTCCACTTT
TRBJ2-6 NA TRBV2 NA CASSEGYSPGANVLTF TGTGCCAGCAGTGAAGGTTATAGCCCTGGGGCCAACGTCCTGACTTTC